The following is a T cell receptor beta chain sequence with its context. These data belong to a study of blood T cell repertoires in COVID-19. TCRdb keeps only in-frame clones here, not all; method: immunoSEQ multiplex PCR. The data contain approximately 470,000 clones, about nine tenths of them singletons. Germline-derived CDR1 and CDR2 are LNHDA and SQIVND (reference sequence). V shed 4 bases, J shed 8 bases, and the junction held 4 bases outside the gene matches. This CDR3 region has 13 residues. Input material: PBMCs or T cells enriched from blood (not recorded which). The source of this sequence is a woman between 18 and 29 years old who had recovered from COVID-19. This sequence joins TRBV19 and TRBJ2-1, with 8 bases fitting TRBD2. Here the CDR3 DNA reads TGTGCCAGTAGTAGTCTAGCGGGCTATGAGCAGTTCTTC. It yields the protein CASSSLAGYEQFF.